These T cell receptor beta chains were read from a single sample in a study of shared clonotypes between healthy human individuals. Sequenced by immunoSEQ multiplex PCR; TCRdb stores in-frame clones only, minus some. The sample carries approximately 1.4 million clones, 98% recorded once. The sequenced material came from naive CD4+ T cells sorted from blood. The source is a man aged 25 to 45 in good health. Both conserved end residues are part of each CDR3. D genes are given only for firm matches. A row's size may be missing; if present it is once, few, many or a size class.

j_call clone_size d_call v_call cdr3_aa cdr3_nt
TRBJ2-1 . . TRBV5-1 CASSLAYGVLEKFF TGCGCCAGCAGCTTGGCGTATGGGGTTCTTGAGAAGTTCTTC
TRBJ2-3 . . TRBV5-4 CASSSRGGSTDTQYF TGTGCCAGCAGCTCCCGTGGAGGGAGCACAGATACGCAGTATTTT
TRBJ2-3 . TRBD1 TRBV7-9 CASSPLSRQGLSDTQYF TGTGCCAGCAGCCCACTAAGTAGACAGGGGCTTTCAGATACGCAGTATTTT
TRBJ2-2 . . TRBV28 CASSFDAGELFF TGTGCCAGCAGTTTTGATGCCGGGGAGCTGTTTTTT
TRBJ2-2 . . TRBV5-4 CASSFRRDTGELFF TGTGCCAGCAGCTTTAGGCGGGACACCGGGGAGCTGTTTTTT
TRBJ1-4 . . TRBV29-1 CSVANEKLFF TGCAGCGTCGCGAATGAAAAACTGTTTTTT
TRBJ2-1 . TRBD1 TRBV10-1 CASRDSLWNEQFF TGCGCCAGCCGGGACAGCCTTTGGAATGAGCAGTTCTTC
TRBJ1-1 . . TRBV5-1 CASSRQNTEAFF TGCGCCAGCAGTCGTCAGAACACTGAAGCTTTCTTT
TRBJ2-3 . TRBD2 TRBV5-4 CASSLPGLAGEGTQYF TGTGCCAGCAGCTTACCCGGACTAGCGGGAGAGGGTACGCAGTATTTT
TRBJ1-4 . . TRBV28 CASSLGVSGEKLFF TGTGCCAGCAGTTTGGGGGTGTCTGGTGAAAAACTGTTTTTT
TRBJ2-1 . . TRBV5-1 CASSLVVANEQFF TGCGCCAGCAGCTTGGTAGTTGCAAATGAGCAGTTCTTC
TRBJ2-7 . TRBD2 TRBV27 CACQPLRLAAKSTTYEQYF TGTGCCTGCCAACCGTTGAGACTAGCGGCCAAGTCGACAACCTACGAGCAGTACTTC
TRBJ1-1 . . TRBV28 CASSLQGIEAFF TGTGCCAGCAGTTTACAGGGGATTGAAGCTTTCTTT
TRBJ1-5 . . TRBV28 CASSPGDREQHF TGTGCCAGCAGCCCCGGAGACAGAGAGCAGCATTTT
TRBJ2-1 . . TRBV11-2 CASSSKVGGSEQFF TGTGCCAGCAGCTCCAAAGTAGGGGGGAGTGAGCAGTTCTTC
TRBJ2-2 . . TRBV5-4 CASSLDPSSNTGELFF TGTGCCAGCAGCTTGGACCCTAGTTCGAACACCGGGGAGCTGTTTTTT
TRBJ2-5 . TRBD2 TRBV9 CASSVGGLAGAQETQYF TGTGCCAGCAGCGTAGGTGGGCTAGCGGGAGCTCAAGAGACCCAGTACTTC
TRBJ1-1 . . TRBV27 CASSLRGSVEAFF TGTGCCAGCAGTCTCCGCGGTTCAGTAGAAGCTTTCTTT
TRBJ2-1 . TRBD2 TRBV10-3 CAISRTSGNEQFF TGTGCCATCAGCCGGACTAGCGGAAATGAGCAGTTCTTC
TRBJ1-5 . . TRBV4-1 CASSLTPVQAYPKGNQPQHF TGCGCCAGCAGTTTAACTCCTGTACAGGCTTACCCGAAGGGCAATCAGCCCCAGCATTTT
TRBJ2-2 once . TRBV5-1 CASSLGIPLGTGELFF TGCGCCAGCAGCTTGGGTATACCCCTTGGCACCGGGGAGCTGTTTTTT
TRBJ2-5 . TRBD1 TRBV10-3 CAISESRGGQGRLTEETQYF TGTGCCATCAGTGAGTCTCGGGGGGGACAGGGGCGACTTACGGAAGAGACCCAGTACTTC
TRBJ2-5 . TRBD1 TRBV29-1 CSVGTVSETQYF TGCAGCGTGGGGACAGTGTCTGAGACCCAGTACTTC
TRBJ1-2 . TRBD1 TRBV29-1 CSVDGTGMVRGYTF TGCAGCGTTGATGGGACAGGAATGGTTCGTGGCTACACCTTC
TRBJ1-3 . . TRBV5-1 CASSSGSSGNTIYF TGCGCCAGCAGCTCCGGTTCTTCCGGAAACACCATATATTTT
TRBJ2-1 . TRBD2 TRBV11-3 CASSFSSGSNEQFF TGTGCCAGCAGCTTCAGTAGCGGGAGTAATGAGCAGTTCTTC
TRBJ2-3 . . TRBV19 CASSPNVEDRTDTQYF TGTGCCAGTAGTCCCAATGTGGAGGACCGGACAGATACGCAGTATTTT
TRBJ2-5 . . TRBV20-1 CSARGTQYF TGCAGTGCCAGGGGGACCCAGTACTTC
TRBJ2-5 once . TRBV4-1 CASSLLTLETQYF TGCGCCAGCAGCCTTCTCACACTAGAGACCCAGTACTTC
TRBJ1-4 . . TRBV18 CASSPSEGSGNEKLFF TGTGCCAGCTCACCAAGCGAAGGGTCCGGCAATGAAAAACTGTTTTTT
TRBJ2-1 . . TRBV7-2 CASSPFLGSSYNEQFF TGTGCCAGCAGCCCTTTTTTGGGTAGCTCCTACAATGAGCAGTTCTTC
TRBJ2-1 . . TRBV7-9 CASSLTRGSDEQFF TGTGCCAGCAGCTTAACAAGGGGGTCTGATGAGCAGTTCTTC
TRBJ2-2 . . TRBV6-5 CASSYTFRDIGELFF TGTGCCAGCAGTTACACTTTCAGGGATATCGGGGAGCTGTTTTTT
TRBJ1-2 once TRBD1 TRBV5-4 CASSLARQGAIYGYTF TGTGCCAGCAGCTTGGCCCGTCAGGGGGCGATCTATGGCTACACCTTC
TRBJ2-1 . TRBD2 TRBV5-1 CASSRTLAGSSYNEQFF TGCGCCAGCAGCCGAACTCTAGCGGGGAGCTCCTACAATGAGCAGTTCTTC
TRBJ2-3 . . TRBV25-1 CASSEYLGGTDTQYF TGTGCCAGCAGTGAATATTTAGGGGGCACAGATACGCAGTATTTT
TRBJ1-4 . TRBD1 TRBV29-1 CSIAGTGAGNEKLFF TGCAGCATCGCCGGGACAGGGGCCGGGAATGAAAAACTGTTTTTT